This passage covers 30 T cell receptor beta chains from one sample sequenced in a study of T cell repertoires in cytomegalovirus infection. TCRdb reanalysed the reads using MiXCR and keeps one entry per CDR3 protein. The sample carries over 450,000 distinct CDR3 sequences, 11% recorded once. The sample taken for sequencing was PBMCs. These TCRs come from a human donor in good health (CMV status not recorded). Some clones in this sample may be carry-over from other donors' samples.

This clonotype was recorded at least ten times. Compared with germline, one end of the junction differs, possibly owing to a read error. The genes are TRBV25-1 and TRBJ2-7; D is possibly TRBD2 (5 bases). This CDR3 region has 10 residues. Germline V gives CDR1 MGHDK, CDR2 SYGVNS. CDR3 bases: TGTGCCAGCAGTGGGGAGCTCGGGGTCTTC. Translated, it gives CASSGELGVF.

This clonotype was detected ten times or more. The gene calls are TRBV25-1 and TRBJ2-5, with D perhaps TRBD2 (6 bases). This CDR3 contains 13 residues. Germline loops: CDR1 MGHDK, CDR2 SYGVNS. V lost 6 bases and J 5 bases, leaving 13 bases between the germline ends. The CDR3 spells CASRDGGRETQYF. Written as DNA, the CDR3 is TGTGCCAGCAGAGATGGGGGGAGGGAGACCCAGTACTTC.

Many counts were recorded for this clonotype. The J gene is TRBJ1-2, the V gene TRBV28, with D possibly TRBD1 on 5 matching bases. Germline V gene lookup returns CDR1 MDHEN and CDR2 SYDVKM. V was clipped by 5 bases and J by 0 bases, with 10 bases between them. The CDR3 extends over 14 amino acids. This CDR3 reads CASSPQVANYGYTF. Here the CDR3 DNA reads TGTGCCAGCAGTCCACAGGTAGCTAACTATGGCTACACCTTC.

A note on this clonotype: A much larger clone lies a single base off, so this may be a read error. This chain's CDR3 is CASSLTSGGLDNKQFF. CDR3 bases: TGTGCCAGCAGCCTTACCAGCGGGGGCCTAGACAATAAGCAGTTCTTC. The gene calls are TRBV5-4 and TRBJ2-1, with 8 bases that match TRBD2. CDR1 SGHNT and CDR2 YYREEE come from the germline V gene (reference sequence). The CDR3 runs to 16 residues.

The sample holds a few counts of this clonotype. A much larger clone lies a single base off, so this may be a read error. V is TRBV27 and J is TRBJ2-7; the D is unclear. CDR1 and CDR2 from the germline V gene are MNHEY and SMNVEV (reference sequence). V was trimmed by 6 bases and J by 3 bases, leaving 6 bases between them. This CDR3 spans 11 amino acids. This chain's CDR3 is CASRSGYEQYF. DNA of the CDR3: TGTGCCAGCAGGTCCGGCTACGAGCAGTACTTC.

The CDR3 protein is CSARLSYTGELFF. The CDR3 nucleotides read TGCAGTGCTAGACTTTCATACACCGGGGAGCTGTTTTTT. The genes are TRBV20-1 and TRBJ2-2; D is unclear. Trimming pared 2 bases from V and 3 bases from J, leaving 7 bases between. Germline values: CDR1 DFQATT, CDR2 SNEGSKA (reference sequence). The CDR3 spans 13 residues.

This clonotype was counted ten times or more. V is TRBV7-2 and J is TRBJ2-2, with D tentatively TRBD1 (6 bases). The CDR3 is made up of 14 amino acids. V dropped 4 bases and J dropped 1 base, with 7 bases sitting between them. The germline V gene encodes CDR1 SGHTA and CDR2 FQGNSA. In DNA form, the CDR3 reads TGTGCCAGCAGCTCGACAGGGAACACCGGGGAGCTGTTTTTT. Translated: CASSSTGNTGELFF.

This clonotype appeared many times. The chain employs TRBV6-5 and TRBJ1-6; no definite D call. Trimming stripped 0 bases from V and 7 bases from J, with 16 bases between. There are 17 residues in the CDR3. Germline-derived CDR1 and CDR2 are MNHEY and SVGAGI. The CDR3 bases are TGTGCCAGCAGTTACTCGATGTACGCTTCGGGGAATTCACCCCTCCACTTT. Residues: CASSYSMYASGNSPLHF.

Ten or more counts support this clonotype. The chain joins TRBV5-5 to TRBJ1-5; TRBD1 might be the D (6 bases). The CDR3 totals 16 residues. Germline V lookup: CDR1 SGHKS, CDR2 YYEKEE (reference sequence). V lost 4 bases, J lost 2 bases, and 16 bases lay in between. The CDR3 nucleotides read TGTGCCAGCAGCCGCCACGGGGGCGCGGGCAATCAGCCCCAGCATTTT. It encodes CASSRHGGAGNQPQHF.

The gene calls are TRBV5-1 and TRBJ2-7, with D possibly TRBD1 on 6 matching bases. Trimming shortened V by 0 bases and J by 5 bases, and 9 bases separated the two germline ends. This CDR3 has 13 residues. Germline loops: CDR1 SGHRS, CDR2 YFSETQ. The CDR3 sequence is CASSLGQADEQYF. CDR3 coding DNA: TGCGCCAGCAGCTTGGGACAGGCGGACGAGCAGTACTTC.

The table lists this clonotype with many counts. The gene calls are TRBV5-8 and TRBJ1-4, with D uncertain. Germline assignment: CDR1 SGHTS and CDR2 YDEGEE. This CDR3 comprises 15 residues. V was shortened by 0 bases and J by 0 bases, with 6 bases between the two germline ends. Written as DNA, the CDR3 is TGTGCCAGCAGCTTGGAGGGTGCAACTAATGAAAAACTGTTTTTT. As protein: CASSLEGATNEKLFF. The variable domain in full, with the rest retrieved from reference TRBV5-8 and TRBJ1-4, is EAGVTQSPTHLIKTRGQQATLRCSPISGHTSVYWYQQALGLGLQFLLWYDEGEERNRGNFPPRFSGRQFPNYSSELNVNALELEDSALYLCASSLEGATNEKLFFGSGTQLSVL.

This clonotype was found many times. The rearrangement uses TRBV19 and TRBJ2-7; D is unclear. Looked up from germline, CDR1 is LNHDA and CDR2 is SQIVND (reference sequence). CDR3 length: 13 amino acids. V lost 3 bases and J 1 base, leaving 7 bases between the germline ends. The CDR3, as DNA: TGTGCCAGTAGTATTGCCAGTTCCTACGAGCAGTACTTC. Amino acid sequence: CASSIASSYEQYF.

The genes are TRBV5-6 and TRBJ2-2; no clear D gene. The V end lost 4 bases, the J end lost 4 bases, and 8 bases lay between the germline ends. This CDR3 has 13 amino acids. Germline loops: CDR1 SGHDT, CDR2 YYEEEE. CDR3 region: CASSLQLTGELFF. The CDR3 DNA sequence: TGTGCCAGCAGCCTCCAACTCACCGGGGAGCTGTTTTTT.

This chain connects TRBV27 to TRBJ2-3; D may correspond to TRBD1 or TRBD2 (5 bases each). The V end was cut by 1 base, the J end by 3 bases, with 14 bases between. The V gene's germline CDR1 is MNHEY and CDR2 SMNVEV (reference sequence). The CDR3 sequence is 16 residues long. The CDR3 DNA is TGTGCCAGCAGTTTATGGGGACGGTTGAAAACAGATACGCAGTATTTT. Its translation is CASSLWGRLKTDTQYF.

V gene TRBV29-1 combines with J gene TRBJ1-2; no definite D call. Germline V CDR1 and CDR2: SQVTM, ANQGSEA. The V gene lost 7 bases and the J gene lost 1 base, with 10 bases spanning the gap. This CDR3 is built from 12 residues. CDR3 loop: CSARHHNYGYTF. CDR3 sequence (DNA): TGCAGCGCCAGGCACCATAACTATGGCTACACCTTC. The full variable domain, completed using reference TRBV29-1 and TRBJ1-2, is SAVISQKPSRDICQRGTSLTIQCQVDSQVTMMFWYRQQPGQSLTLIATANQGSEATYESGFVIDKFPISRPNLTFSTLTVSNMSPEDSSIYLCSARHHNYGYTFGSGTRLTVV.

A few counts support this clonotype. The chain couples TRBV6-1 to TRBJ2-1; D unclear. V gave up 1 base and J gave up 8 bases, with 12 bases separating them. From germline, CDR1 is MNHNS and CDR2 SASEGT. The CDR3 is 14 amino acids. The DNA for the CDR3 is TGTGCCAGCAGTGAAGAAAAGGTAATCGATGAGCAGTTCTTC. This sequence encodes CASSEEKVIDEQFF.

Ten or more counts support this clonotype. V usage is TRBV7-9 and J usage is TRBJ2-7; TRBD1 matches at 10 bases. The CDR3 runs to 14 residues. Germline V gives CDR1 SEHNR, CDR2 FQNEAQ (reference sequence). V trimming: 3 bases; J trimming: 4 bases; junction bases outside the gene matches: 3. The CDR3 sequence is CASSFDRGLYEQYF. The DNA for the CDR3 is TGTGCCAGCAGCTTCGACAGGGGGCTATACGAGCAGTACTTC.

This clonotype has just a few counts. The gene calls are TRBV12-5 and TRBJ1-2; D is ambiguous. The CDR3 totals 11 residues. CDR1 is LGHNT and CDR2 is FRNRAP in the germline V gene. V gave up 5 bases and J gave up 6 bases, with 7 bases separating them. The CDR3 nucleotides are TGTGCTAGTGGTGTAGGAGATGGCTACACCTTC. Protein product: CASGVGDGYTF.

The genes are TRBV29-1 and TRBJ2-7; D not certain. Germline loops: CDR1 SQVTM, CDR2 ANQGSEA. V lost 0 bases, J lost 0 bases, and 3 bases lay in between. CDR3 length: 12 amino acids. Here the CDR3 reads CSVEDSSYEQYF. The CDR3 nucleotides are TGCAGCGTTGAAGACAGCTCCTACGAGCAGTACTTC.

This clonotype has ten or more counts. The chain employs TRBV29-1 and TRBJ2-5, with a possible D match to TRBD1 (7 bases). V lost 3 bases, J lost 5 bases, and 16 bases lay in between. Germline V gene lookup returns CDR1 SQVTM and CDR2 ANQGSEA. The CDR3 consists of 14 residues. CDR3 loop: CSVEAGGGQETQYF. The CDR3 nucleotides read TGCAGCGTTGAGGCAGGGGGAGGCCAGGAGACCCAGTACTTC.

On this clonotype itself: A far bigger clonotype differs at one base, so this is likely a read error. The V gene is TRBV19, the J gene TRBJ2-6, with D perhaps TRBD1 (7 bases). The length of the CDR3 is 15 residues. Per germline, CDR1 LNHDA and CDR2 SQIVND (reference sequence). The CDR3 DNA sequence: TGTGCCAGTAGTTTGACAGGGACTGGGGCCAGCGTCCTGACTTTC. This sequence encodes CASSLTGTGASVLTF.

The table lists this clonotype with many counts. The chain recombines TRBV28 with TRBJ2-1; D remains unclear. Germline V lookup: CDR1 MDHEN, CDR2 SYDVKM. The CDR3 has 12 residues. V was clipped by 8 bases and J by 4 bases, with 9 bases between them. The chain's CDR3 is CASGVGYNEQFF. The CDR3 bases are TGTGCCAGCGGCGTTGGGTACAATGAGCAGTTCTTC. The full variable domain, its missing parts supplied by reference TRBV28 and TRBJ2-1, is DVKVTQSSRYLVKRTGEKVFLECVQDMDHENMFWYRQDPGLGLRLIYFSYDVKMKEKGDIPEGYSVSREKKERFSLILESASTNQTSMYLCASGVGYNEQFFGPGTRLTVL.

The sample holds many counts of this clonotype. The CDR3 sequence: CASSLVGRIGYEQYF. The DNA for the CDR3 is TGTGCCAGCAGTTTAGTTGGACGGATCGGTTACGAGCAGTACTTC. The rearrangement links TRBV28 to TRBJ2-7; D not certain. The CDR3 is 15 amino acids. V dropped 2 bases and J dropped 4 bases, with 15 bases sitting between them. CDR1 is MDHEN, CDR2 SYDVKM, per germline. The whole variable domain, remainder taken from reference TRBV28 and TRBJ2-7, is DVKVTQSSRYLVKRTGEKVFLECVQDMDHENMFWYRQDPGLGLRLIYFSYDVKMKEKGDIPEGYSVSREKKERFSLILESASTNQTSMYLCASSLVGRIGYEQYFGPGTRLTVT.

There are many counts of this clonotype. The chain joins TRBV7-2 to TRBJ1-2, with D perhaps TRBD1 (5 bases). The CDR3 totals 16 residues. CDR1 and CDR2 from the germline V gene are SGHTA and FQGNSA. V shed 2 bases and J shed 7 bases, with 20 bases lying between them. The CDR3 bases are TGTGCCAGCAGCTTACAAGTCGTTAGAGGAGGGGCTGGCTACACCTTC. It encodes CASSLQVVRGGAGYTF.

This clonotype has at least ten counts. The chain has TRBV28 and TRBJ2-7; TRBD2 matches 8 bases. V lost 2 bases and J lost 3; bases outside the gene matches: 6. The length of the CDR3 is 15 residues. Germline-derived CDR1 and CDR2 are MDHEN and SYDVKM. CDR3 amino acids: CASSLGAGANYEQYF. The CDR3 DNA is TGTGCCAGCAGTTTAGGAGCGGGAGCTAACTACGAGCAGTACTTC.

This clonotype was counted ten times or more. The V gene is TRBV7-2, the J gene TRBJ2-1; D ambiguous. This CDR3 comprises 14 residues. The germline V gene encodes CDR1 SGHTA and CDR2 FQGNSA. V was pared by 1 base and J by 6 bases, with 10 bases between. The CDR3 DNA follows: TGTGCCAGCAGCTTAGGAGGTTCAGCCAATGAGCAGTTCTTC. It is translated as CASSLGGSANEQFF.

This clonotype was seen at least ten times. The chain has TRBV28 and TRBJ2-6, with 8 bases matching TRBD2. This CDR3 contains 15 residues. The germline V gene encodes CDR1 MDHEN and CDR2 SYDVKM. V trimming: 3 bases; J trimming: 4 bases; junction bases outside the gene matches: 2. The CDR3 loop is CASSFAGGGANVLTF. CDR3 nucleotides: TGTGCCAGCAGTTTCGCGGGGGGAGGGGCCAACGTCCTGACTTTC.

This clonotype was observed many times. V gene TRBV7-9 combines with J gene TRBJ2-2; D is unclear. V was trimmed by 1 base and J by 1 base, leaving 7 bases between them. The germline gives CDR1 SEHNR, CDR2 FQNEAQ (reference sequence). CDR3 length equals 15 residues. The CDR3 loop reads CASSLDPENTGELFF. The CDR3 DNA reads as TGTGCCAGCAGCTTAGACCCGGAGAACACCGGGGAGCTGTTTTTT.

This clonotype was counted between two and nine times. V is TRBV3-1 and J is TRBJ1-6; D remains unclear. The CDR3 contains 12 residues. The V gene lost 8 bases and the J gene lost 5 bases, with 7 bases spanning the gap. CDR1 LGHDT and CDR2 YNNKEL come from the germline V gene (reference sequence). DNA of the CDR3: TGTGCCAGCCGACGGGATAATTCACCCCTCCACTTT. Its translation: CASRRDNSPLHF.

This clonotype was seen a handful of times. The chain uses TRBV29-1 and TRBJ2-3; the D gene is possibly TRBD2 (5 bases). V shed 6 bases and J shed 2 bases, with 15 bases lying between them. The CDR3 has 14 amino acids. Germline loops: CDR1 SQVTM, CDR2 ANQGSEA. DNA of the CDR3: TGCAGCGTAAAAACTAGGGCCATCACAGATACGCAGTATTTT. It is translated as CSVKTRAITDTQYF.